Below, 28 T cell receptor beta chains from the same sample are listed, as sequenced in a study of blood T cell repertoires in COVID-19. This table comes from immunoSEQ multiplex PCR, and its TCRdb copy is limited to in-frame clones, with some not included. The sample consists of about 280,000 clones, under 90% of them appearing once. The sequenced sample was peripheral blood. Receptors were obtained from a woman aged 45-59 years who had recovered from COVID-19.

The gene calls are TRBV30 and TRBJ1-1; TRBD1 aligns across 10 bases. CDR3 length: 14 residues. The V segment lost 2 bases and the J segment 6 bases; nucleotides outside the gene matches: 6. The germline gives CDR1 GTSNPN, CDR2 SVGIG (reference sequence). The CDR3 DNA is TGTGCCTGGAGTCTTCGGACAGGGGGGTCTGAAGCTTTCTTT. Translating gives CAWSLRTGGSEAFF. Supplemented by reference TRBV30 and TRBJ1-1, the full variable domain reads SQTIHQWPATLVQPVGSPLSLECTVEGTSNPNLYWYRQAAGRGLQLLFYSVGIGQISSEVPQNLSASRPQDRQFILSSKKLLLSDSGFYLCAWSLRTGGSEAFFGQGTRLTVV.

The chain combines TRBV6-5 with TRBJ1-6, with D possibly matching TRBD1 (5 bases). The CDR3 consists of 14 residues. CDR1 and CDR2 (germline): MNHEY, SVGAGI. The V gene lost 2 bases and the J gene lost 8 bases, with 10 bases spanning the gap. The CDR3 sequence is CASSYGQWDSPLHF. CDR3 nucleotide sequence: TGTGCCAGCAGTTACGGACAATGGGATTCACCCCTCCACTTT.

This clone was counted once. CDR3 sequence: CASSGASGGLDEQFF. In DNA, the CDR3 is TGCGCCAGCAGCGGAGCTAGCGGGGGACTCGATGAGCAGTTCTTC. This sequence joins TRBV5-1 and TRBJ2-1; 10 positions agree with TRBD2. Germline values: CDR1 SGHRS, CDR2 YFSETQ. The trim removed 4 bases at V and 8 bases at J, leaving 9 bases unmatched. The CDR3 is 15 residues long.

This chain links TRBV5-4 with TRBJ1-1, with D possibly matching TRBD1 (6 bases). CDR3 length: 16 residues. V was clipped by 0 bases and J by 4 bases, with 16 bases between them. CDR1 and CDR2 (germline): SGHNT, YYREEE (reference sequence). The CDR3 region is CASSLGNSIGGTEAFF. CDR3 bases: TGTGCCAGCAGCTTGGGGAACAGCATAGGGGGCACTGAAGCTTTCTTT.

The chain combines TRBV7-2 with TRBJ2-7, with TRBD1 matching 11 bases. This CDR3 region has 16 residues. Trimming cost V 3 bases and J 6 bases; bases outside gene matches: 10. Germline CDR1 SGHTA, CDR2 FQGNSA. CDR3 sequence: CASSLVRTGGGGEQYF. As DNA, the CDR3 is TGTGCCAGCAGCTTGGTTAGGACAGGGGGCGGGGGCGAGCAGTACTTC.

Written as DNA, the CDR3 is TGTGCCAGCAGTCTCAACCGGGACACCACCTACGAGCAGTACTTC. Its protein is CASSLNRDTTYEQYF. The V call is TRBV28, the J call TRBJ2-7; D perhaps matches TRBD1 (6 bases). V gave up 5 bases and J gave up 2 bases, with 16 bases separating them. This CDR3 has 15 residues. From germline, CDR1 is MDHEN and CDR2 SYDVKM. Full variable domain (rest looked up from reference TRBV28 and TRBJ2-7): DVKVTQSSRYLVKRTGEKVFLECVQDMDHENMFWYRQDPGLGLRLIYFSYDVKMKEKGDIPEGYSVSREKKERFSLILESASTNQTSMYLCASSLNRDTTYEQYFGPGTRLTVT.

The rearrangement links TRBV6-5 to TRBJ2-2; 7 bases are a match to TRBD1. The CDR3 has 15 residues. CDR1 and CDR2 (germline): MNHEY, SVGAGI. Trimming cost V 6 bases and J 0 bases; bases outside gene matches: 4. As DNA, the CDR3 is TGTGCCAGCAGGGCAGGGACAGCGAACACCGGGGAGCTGTTTTTT. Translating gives CASRAGTANTGELFF.

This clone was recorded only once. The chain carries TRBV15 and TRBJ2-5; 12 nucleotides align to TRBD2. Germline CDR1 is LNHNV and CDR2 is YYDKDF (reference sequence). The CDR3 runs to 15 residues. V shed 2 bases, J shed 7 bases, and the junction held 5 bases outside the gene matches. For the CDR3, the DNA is TGTGCCACCAGCAGAAGGACTAGCGGGGCGGGGACCCAGTACTTC. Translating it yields CATSRRTSGAGTQYF.

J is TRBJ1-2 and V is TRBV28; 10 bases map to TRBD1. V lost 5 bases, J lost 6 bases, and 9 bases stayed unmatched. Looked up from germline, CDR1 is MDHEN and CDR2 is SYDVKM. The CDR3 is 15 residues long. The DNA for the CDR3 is TGTGCCAGCAGTACAGTCGGACAGGGGGTGGATGGCTACACCTTC. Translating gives CASSTVGQGVDGYTF.

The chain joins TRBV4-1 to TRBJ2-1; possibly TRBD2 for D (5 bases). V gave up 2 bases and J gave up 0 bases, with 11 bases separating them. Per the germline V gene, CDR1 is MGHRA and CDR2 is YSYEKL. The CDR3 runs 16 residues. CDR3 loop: CASSQRTSSSYNEQFF. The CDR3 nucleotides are TGCGCCAGCAGCCAACGGACTTCTAGCTCCTACAATGAGCAGTTCTTC.

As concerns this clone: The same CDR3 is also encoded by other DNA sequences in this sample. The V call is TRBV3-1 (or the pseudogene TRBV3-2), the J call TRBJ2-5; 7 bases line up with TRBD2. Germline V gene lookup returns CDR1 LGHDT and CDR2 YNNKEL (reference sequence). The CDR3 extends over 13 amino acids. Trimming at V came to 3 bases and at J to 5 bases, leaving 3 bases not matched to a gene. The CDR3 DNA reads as TGTGCCAGCAGCCAGGTGGGAGGGGAGACCCAGTACTTC. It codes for CASSQVGGETQYF.

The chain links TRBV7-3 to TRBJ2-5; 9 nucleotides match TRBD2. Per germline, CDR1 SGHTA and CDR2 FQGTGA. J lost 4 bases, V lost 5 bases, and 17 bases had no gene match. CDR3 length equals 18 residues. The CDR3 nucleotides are TGTGCCAGCAGCCCTCAAGAGAGCGGGAGGCTCTTAGGAGAGACCCAGTACTTC. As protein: CASSPQESGRLLGETQYF. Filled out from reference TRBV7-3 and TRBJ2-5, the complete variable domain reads GAGVSQTPSNKVTEKGKYVELRCDPISGHTALYWYRQSLGQGPEFLIYFQGTGAADDSGLPNDRFFAVRPEGSVSTLKIQRTERGDSAVYLCASSPQESGRLLGETQYFGPGTRLLVL.

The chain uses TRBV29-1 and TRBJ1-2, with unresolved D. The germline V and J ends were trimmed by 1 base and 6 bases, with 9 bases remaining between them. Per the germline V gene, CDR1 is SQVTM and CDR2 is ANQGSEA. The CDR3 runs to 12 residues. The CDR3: CSVEGEQDGYTF. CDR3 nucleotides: TGCAGCGTTGAAGGTGAGCAGGATGGCTACACCTTC.

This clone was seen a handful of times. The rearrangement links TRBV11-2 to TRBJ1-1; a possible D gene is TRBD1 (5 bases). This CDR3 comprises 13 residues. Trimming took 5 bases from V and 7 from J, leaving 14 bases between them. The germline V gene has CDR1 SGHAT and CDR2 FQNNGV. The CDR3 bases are TGTGCCAGCAGCCCCAGCGACGACAGTGAAGCTTTCTTT. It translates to CASSPSDDSEAFF.

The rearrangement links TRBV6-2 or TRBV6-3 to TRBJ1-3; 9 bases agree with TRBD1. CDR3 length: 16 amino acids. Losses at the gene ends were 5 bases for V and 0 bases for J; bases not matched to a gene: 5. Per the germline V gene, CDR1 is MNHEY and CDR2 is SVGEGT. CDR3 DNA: TGTGCCAGCAGTCCACAGGGGGCTTTCTCTGGAAACACCATATATTTT. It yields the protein CASSPQGAFSGNTIYF.

The CDR3 DNA is TGTGCCACCCAGGGGGATGTGGAAAAACTGTTTTTT. Encoded protein: CATQGDVEKLFF. The chain carries TRBV28 and TRBJ1-4; TRBD1 matches at 7 bases. Trimming at V came to 10 bases and at J to 8 bases, leaving 7 bases not matched to a gene. Germline V gene lookup returns CDR1 MDHEN and CDR2 SYDVKM. This CDR3 contains 12 residues. The whole variable domain, remainder taken from reference TRBV28 and TRBJ1-4, is DVKVTQSSRYLVKRTGEKVFLECVQDMDHENMFWYRQDPGLGLRLIYFSYDVKMKEKGDIPEGYSVSREKKERFSLILESASTNQTSMYLCATQGDVEKLFFGSGTQLSVL.

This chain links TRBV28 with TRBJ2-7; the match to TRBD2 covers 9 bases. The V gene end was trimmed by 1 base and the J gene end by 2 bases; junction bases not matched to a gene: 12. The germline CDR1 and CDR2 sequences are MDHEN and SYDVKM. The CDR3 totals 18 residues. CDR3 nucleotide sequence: TGTGCCAGCAGTTTATTAGCGGGGGCGCACGGCCCGGCCTACGAGCAGTACTTC. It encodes CASSLLAGAHGPAYEQYF.

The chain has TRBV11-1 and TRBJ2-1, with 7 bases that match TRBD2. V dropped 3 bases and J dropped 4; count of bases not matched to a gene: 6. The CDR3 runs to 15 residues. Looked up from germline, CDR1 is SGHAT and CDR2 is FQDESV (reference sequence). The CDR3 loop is CASSLAGAGYNEQFF. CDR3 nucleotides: TGTGCCAGCAGCTTGGCGGGAGCGGGTTACAATGAGCAGTTCTTC.

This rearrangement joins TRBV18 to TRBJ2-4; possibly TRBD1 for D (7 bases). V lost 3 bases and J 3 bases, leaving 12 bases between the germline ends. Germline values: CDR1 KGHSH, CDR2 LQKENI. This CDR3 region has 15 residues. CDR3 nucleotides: TGTGCCAGCTCACCGGTCAGGGGGGACAAAAACATTCAGTACTTC. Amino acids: CASSPVRGDKNIQYF.

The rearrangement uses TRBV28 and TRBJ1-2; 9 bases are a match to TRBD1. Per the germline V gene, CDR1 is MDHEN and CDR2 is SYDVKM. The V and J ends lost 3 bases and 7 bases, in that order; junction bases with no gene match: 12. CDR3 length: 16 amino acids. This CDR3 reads CASSLSTGGAMGGYTF. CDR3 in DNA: TGTGCCAGCAGTTTGTCCACAGGGGGCGCGATGGGTGGCTACACCTTC.

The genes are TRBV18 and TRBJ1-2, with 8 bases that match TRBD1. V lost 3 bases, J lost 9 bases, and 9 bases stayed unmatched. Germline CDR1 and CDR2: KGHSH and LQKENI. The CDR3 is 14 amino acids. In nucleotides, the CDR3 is TGTGCCAGCTCACCGACGACAGGGGAGGGGAGCTACACCTTC. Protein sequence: CASSPTTGEGSYTF.

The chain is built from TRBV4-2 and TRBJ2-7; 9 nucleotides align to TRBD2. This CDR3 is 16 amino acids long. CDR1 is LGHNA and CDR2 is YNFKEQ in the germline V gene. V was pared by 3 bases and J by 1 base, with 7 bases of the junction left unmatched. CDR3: CASSQRSGGISYEQYF. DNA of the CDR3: TGTGCCAGCAGCCAGAGGAGCGGGGGGATTTCCTACGAGCAGTACTTC.

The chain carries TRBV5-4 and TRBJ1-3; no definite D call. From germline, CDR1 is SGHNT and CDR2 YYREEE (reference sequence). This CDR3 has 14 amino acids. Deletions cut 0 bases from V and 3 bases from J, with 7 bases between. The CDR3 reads CASSLGGDGNTIYF. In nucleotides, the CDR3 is TGTGCCAGCAGCTTGGGGGGAGATGGAAACACCATATATTTT.

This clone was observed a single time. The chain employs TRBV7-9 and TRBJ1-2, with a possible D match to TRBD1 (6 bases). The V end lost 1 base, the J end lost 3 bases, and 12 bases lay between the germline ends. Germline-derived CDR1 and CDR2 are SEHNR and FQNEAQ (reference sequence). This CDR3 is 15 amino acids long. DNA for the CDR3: TGTGCCAGCAGCTTAGGAGGGGGGGCAGACTATGGCTACACCTTC. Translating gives CASSLGGGADYGYTF.

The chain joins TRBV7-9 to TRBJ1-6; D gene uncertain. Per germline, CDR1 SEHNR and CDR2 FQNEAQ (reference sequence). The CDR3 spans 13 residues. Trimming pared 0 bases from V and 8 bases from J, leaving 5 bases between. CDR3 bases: TGTGCCAGCAGCTTAGCGGAGTATTCACCCCTCCACTTT. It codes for CASSLAEYSPLHF.

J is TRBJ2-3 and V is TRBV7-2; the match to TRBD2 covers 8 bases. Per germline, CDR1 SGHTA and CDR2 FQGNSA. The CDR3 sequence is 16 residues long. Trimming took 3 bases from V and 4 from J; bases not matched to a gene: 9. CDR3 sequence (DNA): TGTGCCAGCAGCTTCACTAGCGGAGGTATCTCAGATACGCAGTATTTT. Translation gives CASSFTSGGISDTQYF. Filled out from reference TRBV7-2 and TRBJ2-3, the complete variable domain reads GAGVSQSPSNKVTEKGKDVELRCDPISGHTALYWYRQSLGQGLEFLIYFQGNSAPDKSGLPSDRFSAERTGGSVSTLTIQRTQQEDSAVYLCASSFTSGGISDTQYFGPGTRLTVL.

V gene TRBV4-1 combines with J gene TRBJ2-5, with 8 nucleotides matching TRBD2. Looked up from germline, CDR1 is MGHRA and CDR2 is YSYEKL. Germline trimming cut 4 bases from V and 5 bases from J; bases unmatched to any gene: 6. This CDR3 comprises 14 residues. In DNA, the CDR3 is TGCGCCAGCAGCCTTCGCCCGGGGGGGGAGACCCAGTACTTC. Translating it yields CASSLRPGGETQYF.

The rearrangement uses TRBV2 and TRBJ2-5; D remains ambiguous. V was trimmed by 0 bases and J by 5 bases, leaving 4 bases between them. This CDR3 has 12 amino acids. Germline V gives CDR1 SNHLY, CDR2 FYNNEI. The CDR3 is CASSEAQETQYF. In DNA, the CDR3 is TGTGCCAGCAGTGAAGCGCAGGAGACCCAGTACTTC.